This T cell receptor (beta chain) was documented in a study of identical twins. A template switching step contributed a universal primer site, while unique molecular identifiers were present in the cDNA. TCRdb itself ran the 5' RACE reads through MiXCR, one entry per CDR3 protein. The profile covers under 900,000 distinct CDR3 sequences, with roughly an eighth appearing a single time and 1.5% to 2% taken by the ten largest. Findings and limits, study-wide: It was cross-sectional statistical analysis, not following the same donors, that the conclusions relied on.

V gave up 8 bases and J gave up 3 bases, with 16 bases separating them. Germline CDR1 is DFQATT and CDR2 is SNEGSKA (reference sequence). This CDR3 has 13 residues. Worth noting for this clonotype: Its antigen is currently unknown.

The sample also formed part of further work on yellow fever vaccine responses in identical twins.

Input material: PBMCs. V and J are TRBV20-1 and TRBJ1-2; perhaps TRBD1 as D (6 bases). The sequence derives from a woman aged 18-29 years in good health. This CDR3 reads CSHGTQKDYGYTF. Here the CDR3 DNA reads TGCAGTCACGGGACACAAAAGGACTATGGCTACACCTTC.